The 10 T cell receptor beta chains listed next were all sequenced from one sample in a study of blood T cell repertoires in COVID-19. The method was immunoSEQ multiplex PCR; TCRdb's version includes in-frame clones alone and lacks a portion of them. The data show roughly 51,000 clones, roughly 87% seen once. Material: peripheral blood. The receptors originated from a man aged 45-65 years with active COVID-19.

V usage is TRBV5-6 and J usage is TRBJ2-3; maybe TRBD2 (7 bases). The CDR3 runs 15 residues. CDR1 SGHDT and CDR2 YYEEEE come from the germline V gene. V was clipped by 3 bases and J by 5 bases, with 16 bases between them. CDR3 loop: CASSWEGGLLDTQYF. In DNA form, the CDR3 reads TGTGCCAGCAGCTGGGAGGGGGGTTTACTAGATACGCAGTATTTT. The variable domain in full, with the rest retrieved from reference TRBV5-6 and TRBJ2-3, is DAGVTQSPTHLIKTRGQQVTLRCSPKSGHDTVSWYQQALGQGPQFIFQYYEEEERQRGNFPDRFSGHQFPNYSSELNVNALLLGDSALYLCASSWEGGLLDTQYFGPGTRLTVL.

The gene calls are TRBV7-2 and TRBJ2-7, with 7 nucleotides matching TRBD1. The CDR3 sequence is 14 residues long. From germline, CDR1 is SGHTA and CDR2 FQGNSA. The trim removed 3 bases at V and 5 bases at J, leaving 7 bases unmatched. The CDR3: CASSFSTGAHEQYF. The CDR3 DNA reads TGTGCCAGCAGCTTTAGTACAGGGGCCCACGAGCAGTACTTC.

V usage is TRBV6-6 and J usage is TRBJ1-3; TRBD1 matches at 7 bases. This CDR3 spans 16 amino acids. V lost 4 bases to trimming and J lost 4 bases; unmatched junction nucleotides: 10. Germline V gives CDR1 MNHNY, CDR2 SVGAGI (reference sequence). The CDR3 sequence is CASSSIDRVGGNTIYF. The CDR3 DNA reads as TGTGCCAGCAGTTCTATTGACAGGGTGGGCGGAAACACCATATATTTT.

The chain carries TRBV24-1 and TRBJ2-5, with 10 bases aligning to TRBD2. Trimming removed 3 bases from V and 10 bases from J; junction bases left unmatched: 13. The CDR3 is made up of 16 amino acids. Germline CDR1 reads KGHDR; CDR2 reads SFDVKD. Written as DNA, the CDR3 is TGTGCCACCAGTGATCCCACAGCGGGAGGGCAGGGTGGCCAGTACTTC. It is translated as CATSDPTAGGQGGQYF.

The CDR3 nucleotides read TGCGCCAGCAGCCAGAGACAGGGGGCAGGCTCTGGAAACACCATATATTTT. It specifies CASSQRQGAGSGNTIYF. The genes are TRBV4-1 and TRBJ1-3; TRBD1 matches at 10 bases. The CDR3 covers 17 residues. Germline V gene lookup returns CDR1 MGHRA and CDR2 YSYEKL. With 3 bases clipped from V and 0 bases from J, the junction kept 5 bases outside the gene matches.

This chain joins TRBV30 and TRBJ1-2; 9 bases are shared with TRBD1. CDR1 is GTSNPN, CDR2 SVGIG, per germline (reference sequence). The CDR3 covers 14 residues. After removal of 7 bases from V and 8 bases from J, the junction contained 14 bases not matched to a gene. The CDR3 region has the DNA TGTGCCTCTCCCCCCGGGACAGGGTTTGGAGGCTACACCTTC. Translation: CASPPGTGFGGYTF. The variable domain in full, with the rest retrieved from reference TRBV30 and TRBJ1-2, is SQTIHQWPATLVQPVGSPLSLECTVEGTSNPNLYWYRQAAGRGLQLLFYSVGIGQISSEVPQNLSASRPQDRQFILSSKKLLLSDSGFYLCASPPGTGFGGYTFGSGTRLTVV.

The genes are TRBV5-6 and TRBJ1-5; tentative D call: TRBD1 (5 bases). This CDR3 has 15 residues. Trimming removed 4 bases at V and 0 bases at J, with 11 bases between. Germline V gives CDR1 SGHDT, CDR2 YYEEEE. The CDR3 sequence: CASSHGDYSNQPQHF. The CDR3 DNA follows: TGTGCCAGCAGCCACGGGGACTATAGCAATCAGCCCCAGCATTTT.

The chain joins TRBV5-1 to TRBJ2-5; 8 positions agree with TRBD1. Germline trimming cut 5 bases from V and 5 bases from J; bases unmatched to any gene: 8. CDR1 SGHRS and CDR2 YFSETQ come from the germline V gene. CDR3 length equals 14 residues. CDR3 in DNA: TGCGCCAGCAGTTCGAGGACAGGGAGCGAGACCCAGTACTTC. It yields the protein CASSSRTGSETQYF.

V usage is TRBV7-8 and J usage is TRBJ2-7, with D perhaps matching TRBD2 (6 bases). V was cut by 5 bases and J by 6 bases, with 14 bases left in between. This CDR3 spans 13 amino acids. Looked up from germline, CDR1 is SGHVS and CDR2 is FQNEAQ. The CDR3 protein is CASSLGTHVEQYF. As DNA, the CDR3 is TGTGCCAGCAGCCTCGGGACTCATGTCGAGCAGTACTTC.

The J gene is TRBJ2-2, the V gene TRBV30, with D unclear. Trimming took 4 bases from V and 4 from J, leaving 10 bases between them. The CDR3 runs to 13 residues. CDR1 and CDR2 from the germline V gene are GTSNPN and SVGIG (reference sequence). The CDR3 DNA sequence: TGTGCCTGGACACCCTACAGCACCGGGGAGCTGTTTTTT. This sequence encodes CAWTPYSTGELFF. Supplemented by reference TRBV30 and TRBJ2-2, the full variable domain reads SQTIHQWPATLVQPVGSPLSLECTVEGTSNPNLYWYRQAAGRGLQLLFYSVGIGQISSEVPQNLSASRPQDRQFILSSKKLLLSDSGFYLCAWTPYSTGELFFGEGSRLTVL.